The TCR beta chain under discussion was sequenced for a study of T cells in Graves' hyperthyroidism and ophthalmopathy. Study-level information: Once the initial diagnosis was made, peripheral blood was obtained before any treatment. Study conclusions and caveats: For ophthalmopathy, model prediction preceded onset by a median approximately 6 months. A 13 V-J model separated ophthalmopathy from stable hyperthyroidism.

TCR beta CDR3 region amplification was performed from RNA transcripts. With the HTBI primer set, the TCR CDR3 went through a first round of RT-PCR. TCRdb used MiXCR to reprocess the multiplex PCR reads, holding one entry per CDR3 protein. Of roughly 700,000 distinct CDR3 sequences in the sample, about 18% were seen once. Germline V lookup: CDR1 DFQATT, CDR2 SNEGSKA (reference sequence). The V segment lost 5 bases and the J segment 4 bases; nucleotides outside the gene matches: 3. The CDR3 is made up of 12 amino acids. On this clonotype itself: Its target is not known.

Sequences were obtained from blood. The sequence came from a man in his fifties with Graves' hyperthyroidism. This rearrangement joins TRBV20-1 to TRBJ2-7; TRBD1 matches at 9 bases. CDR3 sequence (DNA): TGCAGTGCTGGGGACAGGGTTTACGAGCAGTACTTC. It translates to CSAGDRVYEQYF.